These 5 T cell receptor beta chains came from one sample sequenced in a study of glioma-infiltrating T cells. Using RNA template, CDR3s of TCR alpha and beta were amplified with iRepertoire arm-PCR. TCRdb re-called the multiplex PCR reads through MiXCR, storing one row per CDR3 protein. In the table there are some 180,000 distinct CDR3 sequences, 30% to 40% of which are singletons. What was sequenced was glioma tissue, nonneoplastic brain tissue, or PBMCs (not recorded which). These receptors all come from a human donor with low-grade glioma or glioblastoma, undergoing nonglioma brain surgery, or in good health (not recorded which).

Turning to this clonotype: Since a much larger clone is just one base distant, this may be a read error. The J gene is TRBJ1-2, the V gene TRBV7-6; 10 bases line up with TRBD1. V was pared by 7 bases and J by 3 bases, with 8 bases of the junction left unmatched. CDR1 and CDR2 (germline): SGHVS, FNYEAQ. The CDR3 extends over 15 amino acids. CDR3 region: CASIPATGGYYGYTF. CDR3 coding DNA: TGTGCCAGCATCCCGGCGACAGGGGGCTACTATGGCTACACCTTC.

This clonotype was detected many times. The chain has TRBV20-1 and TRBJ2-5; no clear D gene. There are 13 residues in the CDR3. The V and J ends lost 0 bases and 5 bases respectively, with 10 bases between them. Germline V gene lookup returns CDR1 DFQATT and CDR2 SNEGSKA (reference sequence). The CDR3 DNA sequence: TGCAGTGCTAGAGATGAGGTTGGCGAGACCCAGTACTTC. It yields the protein CSARDEVGETQYF.

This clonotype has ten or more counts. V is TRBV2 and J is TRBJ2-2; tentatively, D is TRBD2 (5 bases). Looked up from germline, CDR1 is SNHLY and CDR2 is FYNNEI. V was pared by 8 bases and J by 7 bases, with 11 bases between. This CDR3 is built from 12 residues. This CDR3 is CASSTIGGELFF. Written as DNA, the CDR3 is TGTGCCAGCTCGACTATCGGCGGGGAGCTGTTTTTT. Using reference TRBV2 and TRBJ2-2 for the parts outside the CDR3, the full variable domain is EPEVTQTPSHQVTQMGQEVILRCVPISNHLYFYWYRQILGQKVEFLVSFYNNEISEKSEIFDDQFSVERPDGSNFTLKIRSTKLEDSAMYFCASSTIGGELFFGEGSRLTVL.

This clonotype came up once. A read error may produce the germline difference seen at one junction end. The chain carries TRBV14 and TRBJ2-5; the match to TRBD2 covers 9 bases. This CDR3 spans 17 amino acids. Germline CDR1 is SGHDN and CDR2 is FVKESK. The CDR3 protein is CASSQDIRLAGRETRYF. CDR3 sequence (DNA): TGTGCCAGCAGCCAAGACATTCGGCTAGCGGGACGAGAGACCCGGTACTTC.

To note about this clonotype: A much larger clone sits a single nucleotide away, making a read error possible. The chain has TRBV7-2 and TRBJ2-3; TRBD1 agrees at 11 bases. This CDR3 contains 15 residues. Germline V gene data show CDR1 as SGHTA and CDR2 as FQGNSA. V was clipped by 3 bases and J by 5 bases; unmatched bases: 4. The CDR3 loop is CASSLDRGRKDTQYF. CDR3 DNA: TGTGCCAGCAGCTTGGACAGGGGGCGCAAAGATACGCAGTATTTT.